In this sample, the clone carrying this T cell receptor (beta chain) is medium-sized. Its antigen remains unknown. Adaptor-ligated barcode primers were used to amplify TRBV12-4/TRBJ1-2 clonotypes. TCRdb itself ran the multiplex PCR reads through MiXCR, one entry per CDR3 protein. The profile shows about 320 distinct CDR3 sequences, roughly 18% of them singletons. CDR3 size: 13 residues. V was pared by 2 bases and J by 4 bases, with 8 bases between. Study-wide points: Under 2% of tumor Treg sequences matched blood Tregs or memory cells. Tumor memory CD4+ T cell TCR gene usage clustered with blood and lymph node memory CD4+ cells and lymph node naive CD4+ cells. Tumor Tregs overlapped most with tumor, then blood, naive CD4+ cells.

Memory CD4+ T cells were sorted as CD4+CD45RO+CD25- cells. The rearrangement joins TRBV12-3 or TRBV12-4 to TRBJ1-2; D gene ambiguous. This TCR derives from a female donor with breast cancer. What was sequenced was memory CD4+ T cells sorted from blood. Subset given: memory CD4+ T cells, CD4+CD45RO+CD25-. The CDR3 sequence: CASSLKRAYGYTF. For the CDR3, the DNA is TGTGCCAGCAGTTTAAAGAGGGCCTATGGCTACACCTTC.